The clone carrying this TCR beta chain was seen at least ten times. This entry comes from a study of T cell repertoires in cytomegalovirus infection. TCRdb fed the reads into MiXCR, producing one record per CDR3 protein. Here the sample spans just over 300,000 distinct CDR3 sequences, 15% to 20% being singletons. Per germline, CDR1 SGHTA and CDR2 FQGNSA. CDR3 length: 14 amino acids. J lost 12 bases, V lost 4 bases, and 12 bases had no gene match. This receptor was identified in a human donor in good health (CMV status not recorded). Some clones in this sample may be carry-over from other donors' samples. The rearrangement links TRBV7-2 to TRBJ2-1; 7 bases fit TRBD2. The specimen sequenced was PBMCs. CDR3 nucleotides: TGTGCCAGCAGCTCCACTCCGGGGGGATTTGTGCAGTTCTTC. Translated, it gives CASSSTPGGFVQFF.